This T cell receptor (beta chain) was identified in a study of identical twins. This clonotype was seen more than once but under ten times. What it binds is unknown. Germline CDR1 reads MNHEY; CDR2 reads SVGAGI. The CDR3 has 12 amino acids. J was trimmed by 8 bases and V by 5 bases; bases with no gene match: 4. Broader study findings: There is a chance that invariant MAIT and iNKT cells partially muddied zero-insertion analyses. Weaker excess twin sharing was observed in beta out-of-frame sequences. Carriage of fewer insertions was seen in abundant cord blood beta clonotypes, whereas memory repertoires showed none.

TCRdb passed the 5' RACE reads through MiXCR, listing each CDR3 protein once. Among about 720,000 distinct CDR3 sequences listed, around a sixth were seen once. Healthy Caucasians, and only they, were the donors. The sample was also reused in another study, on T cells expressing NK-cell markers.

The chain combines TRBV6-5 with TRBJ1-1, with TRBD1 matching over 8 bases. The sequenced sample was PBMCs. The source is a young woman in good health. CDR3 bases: TGTGCCAGCAGTAAAGGGACAGGCGAAGCTTTCTTT. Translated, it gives CASSKGTGEAFF.